This is a list of T cell receptor beta chains from one sample in a study of control samples from healthy donors and cancer patients. Sequenced by immunoSEQ multiplex PCR; TCRdb stores in-frame clones only, minus some. This sample has some 220,000 clones, with about 95% found just once. The sequencing sample was made of blood. All receptors derive from a man in his fifties or sixties in good health. Each CDR3 is given with its conserved first and last residue. Each record gives: V gene, CDR3 protein.

v_call: TRBV25-1; cdr3_aa: CASSAGGTGGNGYTF
v_call: TRBV7-2; cdr3_aa: CASSATGRVTTEAFF
v_call: TRBV5-1; cdr3_aa: CASRLGRVTGANVLTF
v_call: TRBV7-2; cdr3_aa: CASSLSNNYGYTF
v_call: TRBV4-1; cdr3_aa: CASSQGAASSYNSPLHF
v_call: TRBV28; cdr3_aa: CASTTGGLRQGVYEQYF
v_call: TRBV5-1; cdr3_aa: CASSSDFLDRRSTDTQYF
v_call: TRBV6-1; cdr3_aa: CASSDQLTVGGNTIYF
v_call: TRBV28; cdr3_aa: CASSLRTPFGEGYTF
v_call: TRBV7-9; cdr3_aa: CASSYTVDDYGYTF
v_call: TRBV7-3; cdr3_aa: CASSLRQNEKLFF
v_call: TRBV3-1/TRBV3-2; cdr3_aa: CASLGRGPGVPTIYF
v_call: TRBV9; cdr3_aa: CASSPRPENGEQYF
v_call: TRBV10-3; cdr3_aa: CAISPSGGAPETQYF
v_call: TRBV5-1; cdr3_aa: CASSLGGSEQPQHF
v_call: TRBV7-9; cdr3_aa: CASSPYKDQPQHF
v_call: TRBV7-9; cdr3_aa: CASSARTGLELFF
v_call: TRBV6-5; cdr3_aa: CASSTGDLDEKLFF
v_call: TRBV7-3; cdr3_aa: CASSPLGSGGAPVLNEQFF
v_call: TRBV5-1; cdr3_aa: CASGGGGPTDTQYF
v_call: TRBV19; cdr3_aa: CAGSPGGGLAKNIQYF